These 7 T cell receptor beta chains came from one sample sequenced in a study of cytomegalovirus exposure and HLA in healthy donors. PCR primers comprised 60 Vbeta and 13 Jbeta primers. Profiled with immunoSEQ multiplex PCR; TCRdb holds only in-frame clones, not every one. The sample data list around 150,000 clones. Sequencing was carried out using PBMCs. The receptors derive from a woman between 55 and 75 years old in good health and CMV-seronegative.

The chain couples TRBV2 to TRBJ1-2; TRBD1 might be the D (5 bases). This CDR3 has 14 residues. CDR1 is SNHLY and CDR2 is FYNNEI in the germline V gene. With 4 bases removed from V and 7 bases from J, the gap between germline ends came to 16 bases. CDR3 residues: CASSVFQGSGGYTF. CDR3 nucleotide sequence: TGTGCCAGCAGTGTATTCCAGGGCTCGGGTGGCTACACCTTC.

This chain joins TRBV7-2 and TRBJ1-1; D uncertain. From germline, CDR1 is SGHTA and CDR2 FQGNSA. CDR3 size: 15 residues. Trimming took off 4 bases at V and 0 bases at J, with 12 bases between the two ends. This CDR3 reads CASSSAAGVNTEAFF. The CDR3 DNA sequence: TGTGCCAGCAGCTCCGCCGCGGGCGTGAACACTGAAGCTTTCTTT.

The chain has TRBV29-1 and TRBJ1-1, with 7 bases fitting TRBD1. Germline V gene lookup returns CDR1 SQVTM and CDR2 ANQGSEA. Unmatched junction bases numbered 8, after V lost 5 bases and J lost 5 bases. The CDR3 consists of 13 residues. The CDR3 DNA reads TGCAGCGTTACTAAAAGGGGGCGGACTGAAGCTTTCTTT. Amino acids: CSVTKRGRTEAFF.

The CDR3 spells CASSYNGYGYTF. The CDR3, as DNA: TGTGCCAGCAGTTATAACGGCTATGGCTACACCTTC. The chain employs TRBV6-5 and TRBJ1-2; D unresolved. The CDR3 sequence is 12 residues long. Between the trimmed V and J ends, which lost 3 bases and 4 bases, there was a span of 6 bases. Germline loops: CDR1 MNHEY, CDR2 SVGAGI.

The chain joins TRBV5-6 to TRBJ1-6, with no clear D. The CDR3 is 12 amino acids. V gave up 2 bases and J gave up 10 bases, with 7 bases separating them. Germline CDR1 is SGHDT and CDR2 is YYEEEE. The chain's CDR3 is CASSLEESPLHF. The CDR3 DNA reads TGTGCCAGCAGCTTAGAAGAGTCACCCCTCCACTTT.

The V call is TRBV9, the J call TRBJ2-1, with 14 positions matching TRBD2. Germline V gene data show CDR1 as SGDLS and CDR2 as YYNGEE. With 0 bases clipped from V and 11 bases from J, the junction kept 4 bases outside the gene matches. The CDR3 sequence is 15 residues long. CDR3 in DNA: TGTGCCAGCAGCGTAGACGGACTAGCGGGGGGTAAGCAGTTCTTC. It is translated as CASSVDGLAGGKQFF.

The chain links TRBV30 to TRBJ2-2; tentatively, D is TRBD2 (6 bases). The CDR3 runs to 16 residues. V lost 3 bases and J lost 3, with 17 bases in between. From germline, CDR1 is GTSNPN and CDR2 SVGIG (reference sequence). This chain's CDR3 is CAWRGRTEKDTGELFF. The DNA for the CDR3 is TGTGCCTGGAGAGGGAGGACGGAGAAAGACACCGGGGAGCTGTTTTTT.